A single sample is the source of the 2 T cell receptor beta chains below, sequenced in a study of T cells in Graves' hyperthyroidism and ophthalmopathy. TCR beta CDR3 sequences were amplified from RNA transcripts. With the HTBI primer set, the TCR CDR3 went through a first round of RT-PCR. TCRdb used MiXCR to reprocess the multiplex PCR reads, holding one entry per CDR3 protein. The data hold about 520,000 distinct CDR3 sequences, with roughly a quarter observed a single time. What was sequenced was blood. These receptor sequences come from a woman aged 25 to 39 with Graves' ophthalmopathy.

This clonotype was recorded at least ten times. V is TRBV7-9 and J is TRBJ2-7, with 10 positions matching TRBD1. With V trimmed by 5 bases and J by 2 bases, 9 bases remained unmatched. CDR1 and CDR2 (germline): SEHNR, FQNEAQ (reference sequence). This CDR3 region has 16 residues. For the CDR3, the DNA is TGTGCCAGCAGCCGCGGGACAGGGGCGCTAACCTACGAGCAGTACTTC. Translation gives CASSRGTGALTYEQYF.

This clonotype was seen repeatedly, ten times or more. The chain recombines TRBV11-2 with TRBJ2-7, with D possibly matching TRBD1 (6 bases). Trimming pared 5 bases from V and 1 base from J, leaving 9 bases between. The CDR3 totals 13 residues. CDR1 SGHAT and CDR2 FQNNGV come from the germline V gene. The CDR3 loop is CASSPDSSYEQYF. CDR3 coding DNA: TGTGCCAGCAGCCCGGACAGTTCCTACGAGCAGTACTTC.